Listed below are T cell receptor beta chains from one sample, sequenced in a study of OX40 agonist ivuxolimab in advanced cancers. The data were produced by immunoSEQ multiplex PCR, yet TCRdb's version contains in-frame clones alone and is incomplete. The repertoire has roughly 9,900 clones, roughly three quarters of them found once; the top ten carry about 30%. The source material was CD4+ or CD8+ T cells sorted from blood, sampled in a trial of the OX40 agonist ivuxolimab. All receptors derive from an adult with an advanced solid tumor such as melanoma, head and neck, liver or kidney cancer. The CDR3 runs from the conserved cysteine through the conserved F or W.

CDR3aa: CASSPTSGGVTDTQYF
j_gene: TRBJ2-3
v_gene: TRBV18
len: 16

CDR3aa: CASSRVQGYEQYF
j_gene: TRBJ2-7
v_gene: TRBV7-2
len: 13

CDR3aa: CASSQGLRGYGYGYTF
j_gene: TRBJ1-2
v_gene: TRBV4-3
len: 16

CDR3aa: CASRHERGGLDEQFF
j_gene: TRBJ2-1
v_gene: TRBV4-2
len: 15

CDR3aa: CASSLGDETQYF
j_gene: TRBJ2-5
v_gene: TRBV7-9
len: 12

CDR3aa: CASSPGGLGEETQYF
j_gene: TRBJ2-5
v_gene: TRBV2
len: 15

CDR3aa: CASSGEDYGYTF
j_gene: TRBJ1-2
v_gene: TRBV6-5
len: 12

CDR3aa: CSVVEGGGYEQYF
j_gene: TRBJ2-7
v_gene: TRBV29-1
len: 13

CDR3aa: CASSQESLRNEQFF
j_gene: TRBJ2-1
v_gene: TRBV4-3
len: 14

CDR3aa: CASSLRGAGGNSPLHF
j_gene: TRBJ1-6
v_gene: TRBV13
len: 16

CDR3aa: CASSLGQGIGQPQHF
j_gene: TRBJ1-5
v_gene: TRBV9
len: 15

CDR3aa: CASSLYRNTDTQYF
j_gene: TRBJ2-3
v_gene: TRBV27
len: 14

CDR3aa: CASRNPGGTEAFF
j_gene: TRBJ1-1
v_gene: TRBV28
len: 13

CDR3aa: CASSYRNTEAFF
j_gene: TRBJ1-1
v_gene: TRBV4-1
len: 12

CDR3aa: CASSMIMNTEAFF
j_gene: TRBJ1-1
v_gene: TRBV19
len: 13

CDR3aa: CASSVEGEAYEQYF
j_gene: TRBJ2-7
v_gene: TRBV9
len: 14

CDR3aa: CASSPSGGSDTQYF
j_gene: TRBJ2-3
v_gene: TRBV27
len: 14

CDR3aa: CASSLGDTGELFF
j_gene: TRBJ2-2
v_gene: TRBV11-3
len: 13

CDR3aa: CASSLYGTVNEKLFF
j_gene: TRBJ1-4
v_gene: TRBV4-3
len: 15

CDR3aa: CASSLGTGVFETQYF
j_gene: TRBJ2-5
v_gene: TRBV5-6
len: 15

CDR3aa: CASSGLAGGPGDEQFF
j_gene: TRBJ2-1
v_gene: TRBV2
len: 16

CDR3aa: CASSTGTGSPYNEQFF
j_gene: TRBJ2-1
v_gene: TRBV6-4
len: 16

CDR3aa: CASSPGTGRNIQYF
j_gene: TRBJ2-4
v_gene: TRBV5-6
len: 14

CDR3aa: CASIENYNEQFF
j_gene: TRBJ2-1
v_gene: TRBV11-2
len: 12

CDR3aa: CASSITGYTEAFF
j_gene: TRBJ1-1
v_gene: TRBV19
len: 13

CDR3aa: CASSPPRGPVETQYF
j_gene: TRBJ2-5
v_gene: TRBV7-9
len: 15

CDR3aa: CASRPLRPGTYTEAFF
j_gene: TRBJ1-1
v_gene: TRBV19
len: 16

CDR3aa: CASTSGLAVWNEQFF
j_gene: TRBJ2-1
v_gene: TRBV6-5
len: 15

CDR3aa: CASSQDLVVSSGSPLHF
j_gene: TRBJ1-6
v_gene: TRBV4-1
len: 17